Shown below are 32 T cell receptor beta chains from a single sample sequenced in a study of vaccination effects on CD4 cells after COVID-19 (dated by TCRdb to 2022 to 2024). After about 9 days of culture, CD4+ T cells were isolated with the EasySep CD4+ T cell isolation kit. The library was made by the immunoSEQ multiplex PCR assay. TCRdb provides this immuneACCESS table in a form limited to in-frame rearrangements. Some clones are lacking; in checked studies, under half of them reflect an unresolved V gene, and why the rest are absent is not known. Present in this sample are around 60,000 clones, 60% to 85% of which were seen just once. The biggest ten clones account for 3% of the sample. These TCRs are of unknown antigen specificity. Sequenced material: CD4+ T cells from PBMCs cultured without peptide, taken before COVID-19 vaccination. All receptors derive from a human donor who received a COVID-19 vaccine.

This chain's CDR3 is CASSRTGGPETQYF. The CDR3 DNA is TGCGCCAGCAGCCGGACAGGGGGCCCGGAGACCCAGTACTTC. V usage is TRBV4-1 and J usage is TRBJ2-5; 11 bases align to TRBD1. The CDR3 has 14 residues. V shed 4 bases, J shed 5 bases, and the junction held 3 bases outside the gene matches. Looked up from germline, CDR1 is MGHRA and CDR2 is YSYEKL.

The rearrangement uses TRBV6-5 and TRBJ1-5, with a possible D match to TRBD1 (5 bases). V shed 6 bases and J shed 0 bases, with 12 bases lying between them. This CDR3 region has 15 residues. Germline values: CDR1 MNHEY, CDR2 SVGAGI. For the CDR3, the DNA is TGTGCCAGCAGAACAACAGGCAATAGCAATCAGCCCCAGCATTTT. This gives the protein CASRTTGNSNQPQHF.

In its sample, this clone was seen once. This rearrangement joins TRBV7-2 to TRBJ2-5; 7 nucleotides line up with TRBD2. The trim removed 4 bases at V and 6 bases at J, leaving 17 bases unmatched. CDR1 is SGHTA, CDR2 FQGNSA, per germline. The CDR3 runs to 17 residues. The CDR3 nucleotides are TGTGCCAGCAGCTCGAAGGGGAGGGCGGCTCGAGAAAAGACCCAGTACTTC. Protein sequence: CASSSKGRAAREKTQYF.

This chain uses TRBV28 with TRBJ1-3, with TRBD1 identical over 8 bases. Germline CDR1 and CDR2: MDHEN and SYDVKM. V was pared by 7 bases and J by 2 bases, with 10 bases of the junction left unmatched. This CDR3 has 16 residues. CDR3 DNA sequence: TGTGCCAGCATTGGAAGGACAGGGAGGGCTGGAAACACCATATATTTT. Residues: CASIGRTGRAGNTIYF.

The rearrangement joins TRBV5-4 to TRBJ1-4, with D possibly being TRBD1 (6 bases). Looked up from germline, CDR1 is SGHNT and CDR2 is YYREEE (reference sequence). The CDR3 spans 16 residues. V was shortened by 4 bases and J by 3 bases, with 16 bases between the two germline ends. This CDR3 is CASSIGGGRSNEKLFF. The CDR3 region has the DNA TGTGCCAGCAGCATTGGGGGGGGCAGGTCTAATGAAAAACTGTTTTTT.

CDR3 sequence reads: CASRNREETQYF. CDR3 nucleotide sequence: TGTGCCAGTCGAAACAGGGAAGAGACCCAGTACTTC. This chain joins TRBV2 and TRBJ2-5; possible D gene TRBD1, 6 bases. V was clipped by 9 bases and J by 3 bases, with 11 bases between them. CDR3 size: 12 residues. CDR1 is SNHLY and CDR2 is FYNNEI in the germline V gene.

A few counts support this clone. The chain employs TRBV4-2 and TRBJ1-6; D possibly corresponds to TRBD1 (6 bases). Trimming removed 0 bases at V and 9 bases at J, with 18 bases between. The CDR3 loop spans 17 amino acids. In germline, CDR1 is LGHNA, CDR2 YNFKEQ. The CDR3 nucleotides read TGTGCCAGCAGCCAAGAGATTGGTGACAGGCTCCTTTCACCCCTCCACTTT. Translated: CASSQEIGDRLLSPLHF.

The chain combines TRBV28 with TRBJ2-3, with 10 bases that match TRBD1. Germline V CDR1 and CDR2: MDHEN, SYDVKM. The J segment lost 3 bases and the V segment lost 6 bases, leaving 9 bases of the junction unmatched. The CDR3 runs to 16 residues. The CDR3 is CASRGGQGGGTDTQYF. CDR3 coding DNA: TGTGCCAGCAGAGGAGGACAGGGGGGGGGTACAGATACGCAGTATTTT.

This rearrangement joins TRBV6-6 to TRBJ2-3; D is perhaps TRBD1 (5 bases). Per the germline V gene, CDR1 is MNHNY and CDR2 is SVGAGI (reference sequence). Trimming removed 0 bases from V and 7 bases from J, with 17 bases in between. The CDR3 contains 16 residues. CDR3 sequence reads: CASSYSIPSRGNTQYF. The CDR3 coding sequence is TGTGCCAGCAGTTACTCAATACCGTCTAGGGGTAATACGCAGTATTTT.

The J gene is TRBJ2-7, the V gene TRBV3-1 (or the pseudogene TRBV3-2), with D unresolved. The CDR3 has 12 residues. V lost 4 bases, J lost 5 bases, and 9 bases lay in between. CDR1 and CDR2 (germline): LGHDT, YNNKEL (reference sequence). The CDR3 loop is CASSPRVHEQYV. Written as DNA, the CDR3 is TGTGCCAGCAGCCCTAGGGTGCACGAGCAGTACGTC.

Points on this clone: Other DNA sequences in this specimen translate into the identical CDR3. The CDR3 DNA is TGTGCCAGCAGCTTTGACAGGGGTTGGACCGGGGAGCTGTTTTTT. Amino acids: CASSFDRGWTGELFF. The chain carries TRBV7-2 and TRBJ2-2, with TRBD1 matching 8 bases. Germline V CDR1 and CDR2: SGHTA, FQGNSA. Unmatched junction bases numbered 5, after V lost 3 bases and J lost 5 bases. This CDR3 has 15 residues. Based on the CDR3 plus reference TRBV7-2 and TRBJ2-2, the full variable domain is GAGVSQSPSNKVTEKGKDVELRCDPISGHTALYWYRQSLGQGLEFLIYFQGNSAPDKSGLPSDRFSAERTGGSVSTLTIQRTQQEDSAVYLCASSFDRGWTGELFFGEGSRLTVL.

By share, this clone ranks as medium-sized. The rearrangement joins TRBV18 to TRBJ1-6; TRBD1 is a possible D gene (5 bases). CDR1 is KGHSH and CDR2 is LQKENI in the germline V gene. The CDR3 sequence is 15 residues long. Trimming took 3 bases from V and 8 from J, leaving 14 bases between them. Here the CDR3 reads CASSPRDPDYSPLHF. CDR3 nucleotide sequence: TGTGCCAGCTCACCTCGGGACCCCGATTATTCACCCCTCCACTTT.

The chain uses TRBV6-5 and TRBJ1-1; possible D gene TRBD1, 5 bases. The CDR3 has 15 residues. CDR1 is MNHEY and CDR2 is SVGAGI in the germline V gene. V lost 6 bases and J 0 bases, leaving 14 bases between the germline ends. CDR3 amino acids: CASSPSGLVNTEAFF. The DNA for the CDR3 is TGTGCCAGCAGCCCCTCAGGGTTGGTGAACACTGAAGCTTTCTTT.

This clone was recorded once. The DNA for the CDR3 is TGTGCCAGCTCCCCCCGGAGCTCCTATAATTCACCCCTCCACTTT. Protein: CASSPRSSYNSPLHF. This chain uses TRBV18 with TRBJ1-6; the D is unclear. Per the germline V gene, CDR1 is KGHSH and CDR2 is LQKENI. Trimming took 6 bases from V and 0 from J, leaving 9 bases between them. The CDR3 has 15 residues. Drawing the rest from reference TRBV18 and TRBJ1-6, the complete variable domain is NAGVMQNPRHLVRRRGQEARLRCSPMKGHSHVYWYRQLPEEGLKFMVYLQKENIIDESGMPKERFSAEFPKEGPSILRIQQVVRGDSAAYFCASSPRSSYNSPLHFGNGTRLTVT.

This clone showed up just once. This chain uses TRBV7-2 with TRBJ2-7; unclear D gene. Germline V lookup: CDR1 SGHTA, CDR2 FQGNSA. The CDR3 extends over 14 amino acids. V was trimmed by 6 bases and J by 3 bases, leaving 15 bases between them. This chain's CDR3 is CASRPGPPIYEQYV. The CDR3 bases are TGTGCCAGCAGGCCGGGCCCTCCTATCTACGAGCAGTACGTC.

V and J are TRBV6-2 or TRBV6-3 and TRBJ2-7, with D hard to call. The CDR3 loop spans 12 amino acids. Trimming took 5 bases from V and 10 from J, leaving 15 bases between them. CDR1 MNHEY and CDR2 SVGEGT come from the germline V gene. CDR3 DNA: TGTGCCAGCAGTGCCGGGCCCCCTTCACAGTACGTC. Protein sequence: CASSAGPPSQYV.

The chain carries TRBV30 and TRBJ1-4; 9 bases fit TRBD1. The CDR3 is made up of 17 amino acids. The germline gives CDR1 GTSNPN, CDR2 SVGIG (reference sequence). V lost 3 bases to trimming and J lost 2 bases; unmatched junction nucleotides: 10. CDR3 sequence reads: CAWSLPGQGVTNEKLFF. As DNA, the CDR3 is TGTGCCTGGAGCCTTCCGGGACAGGGTGTCACTAATGAAAAACTGTTTTTT.

The chain combines TRBV5-1 with TRBJ2-5, with 12 nucleotides matching TRBD1. The CDR3 spans 15 residues. Germline CDR1 SGHRS, CDR2 YFSETQ. Trimming removed 3 bases from V and 4 bases from J; junction bases left unmatched: 4. The CDR3 protein is CASSSGTGGGETQYF. Here the CDR3 DNA reads TGCGCCAGCAGCTCCGGGACAGGGGGCGGAGAGACCCAGTACTTC.

The chain is built from TRBV29-1 and TRBJ1-4; D may be TRBD1 (5 bases). Germline CDR1 SQVTM, CDR2 ANQGSEA. This CDR3 is 14 amino acids long. V lost 1 base and J lost 8, with 14 bases in between. Here the CDR3 DNA reads TGCAGCGTTGAAGGCTACGACAGAGGGGAAAAACTGTTTTTT. Translating it yields CSVEGYDRGEKLFF.

The V gene is TRBV3-1 (or the pseudogene TRBV3-2), the J gene TRBJ2-4; D is unresolved. Germline CDR1 is LGHDT and CDR2 is YNNKEL (reference sequence). V lost 0 bases, J lost 4 bases, and 22 bases lay in between. CDR3 length: 19 residues. The CDR3 protein is CASSQERNPGSRYKNIQYF. DNA of the CDR3: TGTGCCAGCAGCCAAGAGAGAAACCCCGGGTCTCGGTATAAAAACATTCAGTACTTC.

V usage is TRBV18 and J usage is TRBJ1-1; 8 bases fit TRBD1. Germline CDR1 KGHSH, CDR2 LQKENI. V lost 6 bases, J lost 7 bases, and 19 bases stayed unmatched. The CDR3 has 17 amino acids. Here the CDR3 DNA reads TGTGCCAGCTCCCGCTACAGCGGTTTGGACAGGGCGAATGAAGCTTTCTTT. Protein product: CASSRYSGLDRANEAFF.

The chain links TRBV6-2 or TRBV6-3 to TRBJ2-7; possibly TRBD2 for D (6 bases). The CDR3 runs to 12 residues. Germline assignment: CDR1 MNHEY and CDR2 SVGEGT. V dropped 4 bases and J dropped 7 bases, with 11 bases sitting between them. The CDR3 loop is CASSSGVGEQYV. The CDR3 DNA sequence: TGTGCCAGCAGTTCGGGGGTTGGAGAGCAGTACGTC.

The chain couples TRBV10-2 to TRBJ2-5; TRBD2 matches at 8 bases. CDR1 is WSHSY, CDR2 SAAADI, per germline. Trimming removed 0 bases from V and 3 bases from J; junction bases left unmatched: 6. The CDR3 contains 16 residues. The CDR3 DNA is TGCGCCAGCAGTGAGTCGAGTAGCGGGGTCGAAGAGACCCAGTACTTC. Residues: CASSESSSGVEETQYF.

CDR3 nucleotides: TGTGCCAGCAGCACCAAGACAGGGATCGCTGAAGCTTTCTTT. Translated, it gives CASSTKTGIAEAFF. The chain recombines TRBV14 with TRBJ1-1; 7 bases fit TRBD1. V lost 5 bases and J lost 6; bases outside the gene matches: 9. This CDR3 comprises 14 residues. Looked up from germline, CDR1 is SGHDN and CDR2 is FVKESK.

The chain employs TRBV7-8 and TRBJ1-2; no definite D call. There are 14 residues in the CDR3. Germline V lookup: CDR1 SGHVS, CDR2 FQNEAQ. Between the trimmed V and J ends, which lost 1 base and 2 bases, there was a span of 8 bases. This chain's CDR3 is CASSLERSNYGYTF. CDR3 DNA: TGTGCCAGCAGCTTAGAACGAAGCAACTATGGCTACACCTTC.

This clone was picked up a small number of times. V usage is TRBV2 and J usage is TRBJ1-3, with D uncertain. The ends were cut back, 9 bases at V and 2 bases at J, with 11 bases in the middle. CDR3 size: 13 residues. Germline loops: CDR1 SNHLY, CDR2 FYNNEI. DNA for the CDR3: TGTGCCAGTGCGGAATTTGCTGGAAACACCATATATTTT. Residues: CASAEFAGNTIYF.

J is TRBJ1-2 and V is TRBV5-8, with a weak D call TRBD1 (5 bases). Between the trimmed V and J ends, which lost 2 bases and 4 bases, there was a span of 21 bases. The CDR3 sequence is 17 residues long. From germline, CDR1 is SGHTS and CDR2 YDEGEE. The DNA for the CDR3 is TGTGCCAGCAGCTTTAGGGTGACAGTCAATGTCCTCTATGGCTACACCTTC. Protein: CASSFRVTVNVLYGYTF.

This clone was detected only a few times. The V call is TRBV7-3, the J call TRBJ2-3; 8 bases line up with TRBD1. Germline V gene lookup returns CDR1 SGHTA and CDR2 FQGTGA. The length of the CDR3 is 15 residues. The ends lost 0 bases at V and 6 bases at J; junction bases unmatched: 5. The CDR3 spells CASSLTSGGDDTQYF. For the CDR3, the DNA is TGTGCCAGCAGCTTAACGTCAGGGGGCGATGATACGCAGTATTTT. The complete variable domain, with remaining parts taken from reference TRBV7-3 and TRBJ2-3, reads GAGVSQTPSNKVTEKGKYVELRCDPISGHTALYWYRQSLGQGPEFLIYFQGTGAADDSGLPNDRFFAVRPEGSVSTLKIQRTERGDSAVYLCASSLTSGGDDTQYFGPGTRLTVL.

CDR3 coding DNA: TGTGCCAGCAGTTACTGGGGGCTAGCGGGGCGGTACAATGAGCAGTTCTTC. Translating gives CASSYWGLAGRYNEQFF. This sequence joins TRBV6-2 or TRBV6-3 and TRBJ2-1, with 9 bases fitting TRBD2. With 1 base clipped from V and 4 bases from J, the junction kept 8 bases outside the gene matches. Germline V gene data show CDR1 as MNHEY and CDR2 as SVGEGT. The CDR3 spans 17 residues.

The rearrangement links TRBV6-2 or TRBV6-3 to TRBJ1-5; maybe TRBD1 (5 bases). V was pared by 6 bases and J by 0 bases, with 18 bases between. This CDR3 has 17 amino acids. Germline V lookup: CDR1 MNHEY, CDR2 SVGEGT. The CDR3 reads CASSGNRLIYSNQPQHF. As DNA, the CDR3 is TGTGCCAGCAGCGGTAACAGGTTAATCTATAGCAATCAGCCCCAGCATTTT.

The rearrangement uses TRBV5-6 and TRBJ2-3; D unclear. Germline assignment: CDR1 SGHDT and CDR2 YYEEEE. This CDR3 is 13 amino acids long. V was clipped by 0 bases and J by 5 bases, with 7 bases between them. Here the CDR3 reads CASSLGGRDTQYF. Written as DNA, the CDR3 is TGTGCCAGCAGCTTGGGGGGTAGAGATACGCAGTATTTT.

The gene calls are TRBV19 and TRBJ2-4; D is ambiguous. The germline V and J ends were trimmed by 7 bases and 0 bases, with 7 bases remaining between them. Germline CDR1 is LNHDA and CDR2 is SQIVND (reference sequence). CDR3 length: 13 residues. The CDR3 loop is CASNDLAKNIQYF. As DNA, the CDR3 is TGTGCCAGTAACGATCTAGCCAAAAACATTCAGTACTTC.